Each of the 12 T cell receptor beta chains below was sequenced from the same sample in a study of T cells expressing NK-cell markers. TCRdb re-called the 5' RACE reads and gives one entry per CDR3 protein, without DNA. The data include 400,000 to 550,000 distinct CDR3 sequences; the top ten clones carry 6% to 9.5%. The sample consisted of blood T cells: a sorted CD56 or NKG2C T cell subset, CD4+ or CD8+ T cells, or bulk PBMC T cells (not recorded which). The receptors come from a woman aged 18 to 75 in good health.

The V call is TRBV12-3 or TRBV12-4, the J call TRBJ2-2; the D call from TCRdb, TRBD2, cannot be confirmed without DNA. The CDR3 loop spans 15 amino acids. CDR3 amino acids: CASSPLTSWAGELFF.

The chain combines TRBV4-3 with TRBJ2-2; the TCRdb D gene call, TRBD1, has no DNA to confirm it. This CDR3 has 18 amino acids. The germline gives CDR1 LGHNA, CDR2 YSLEER. CDR3 region: CASSQARRLLGGAGELFF.

CDR3 residues: CSARNEYNEQFF. This chain uses TRBV20-1 with TRBJ2-1. Germline loops: CDR1 DFQATT, CDR2 SNEGSKA (reference sequence). The CDR3 is 12 residues long.

The chain is built from TRBV7-6 and TRBJ2-1; TCRdb proposes TRBD1, but this gene call is untestable without DNA. Germline values: CDR1 SGHVS, CDR2 FNYEAQ. The CDR3 contains 12 residues. CDR3 amino acids: CASSSPGTGQFF.

This chain links TRBV14 with TRBJ2-7; lacking DNA, the TRBD2 call made by TCRdb goes unchecked. CDR3 size: 16 residues. From germline, CDR1 is SGHDN and CDR2 FVKESK. CDR3 region: CASSQGGLAGVREQYF.

The chain has TRBV7-2 and TRBJ2-3; absent DNA, TCRdb's TRBD1 call cannot be checked. The CDR3 is made up of 13 amino acids. The germline CDR1 and CDR2 sequences are SGHTA and FQGNSA. The CDR3 loop reads CASSPQGKDTQYF.

The chain joins TRBV5-5 to TRBJ1-1; TCRdb selects TRBD1, and the lack of DNA leaves this call unchecked. The CDR3 is 13 residues long. Germline V gives CDR1 SGHKS, CDR2 YYEKEE (reference sequence). This chain's CDR3 is CASRFGADTEAFF. Full variable domain (rest looked up from reference TRBV5-5 and TRBJ1-1): DAGVTQSPTHLIKTRGQQVTLRCSPISGHKSVSWYQQVLGQGPQFIFQYYEKEERGRGNFPDRFSARQFPNYSSELNVNALLLGDSALYLCASRFGADTEAFFGQGTRLTVV.

V and J are TRBV7-3 and TRBJ2-2. The CDR3 consists of 14 residues. Germline V CDR1 and CDR2: SGHTA, FQGTGA. CDR3 sequence: CASSLFGSTGELFF.

The chain employs TRBV29-1 and TRBJ1-1; the TCRdb call, TRBD1, lacks DNA for checking. Germline assignment: CDR1 SQVTM and CDR2 ANQGSEA. The CDR3 consists of 11 residues. CDR3 sequence reads: CSVDRGPEAFF.

The J gene is TRBJ2-1, the V gene TRBV12-3 or TRBV12-4. This CDR3 is built from 17 residues. This CDR3 is CASSLASTGGLYNEQFF.

The chain recombines TRBV19 with TRBJ1-1; TCRdb's assignment of TRBD1 cannot be checked, as there is no DNA. The CDR3 has 14 amino acids. Germline V lookup: CDR1 LNHDA, CDR2 SQIVND (reference sequence). This chain's CDR3 is CASRMTAPLAEAFF.

The V and J genes are TRBV12-3 or TRBV12-4 and TRBJ1-1. The CDR3 covers 15 residues. CDR3 region: CASSFAGWVNTEAFF.